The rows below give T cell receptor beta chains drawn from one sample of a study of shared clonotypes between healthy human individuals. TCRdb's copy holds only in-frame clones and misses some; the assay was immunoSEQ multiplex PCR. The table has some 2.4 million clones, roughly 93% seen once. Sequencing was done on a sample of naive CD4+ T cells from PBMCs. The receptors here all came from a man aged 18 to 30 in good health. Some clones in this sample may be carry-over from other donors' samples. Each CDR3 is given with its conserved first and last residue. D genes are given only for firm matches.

CDR3: CASSPAGTSGSESYEQYF
V: TRBV14
D: TRBD2
J: TRBJ2-7

CDR3: CASSLGPSGKAGELFF
V: TRBV5-1
D: TRBD2
J: TRBJ2-2

CDR3: CASSFQGAGTEAFF
V: TRBV7-3
D: NA
J: TRBJ1-1

CDR3: CASGQDGGYNEQYF
V: TRBV9
D: NA
J: TRBJ2-7

CDR3: CASRRTGGYETQYF
V: TRBV5-6
D: TRBD1
J: TRBJ2-5

CDR3: CASSPGGSFYGYTF
V: TRBV19
D: NA
J: TRBJ1-2

CDR3: CASSLGPVGNQPQHF
V: TRBV5-1
D: NA
J: TRBJ1-5

CDR3: CASSLDSGRQDTQYF
V: TRBV5-1
D: TRBD2
J: TRBJ2-3

CDR3: CASSGFGGAYNEQFF
V: TRBV14
D: NA
J: TRBJ2-1

CDR3: CASSPGLAGGGNEQFF
V: TRBV7-9
D: TRBD2
J: TRBJ2-1

CDR3: CASSNIAGGSYNEQFF
V: TRBV11-2
D: TRBD2
J: TRBJ2-1

CDR3: CASSLNSGDTGELFF
V: TRBV5-1
D: NA
J: TRBJ2-2

CDR3: CASRETSEGTDTQYF
V: TRBV28
D: NA
J: TRBJ2-3

CDR3: CASSEYGTNYGYTF
V: TRBV6-1
D: NA
J: TRBJ1-2

CDR3: CASSYSPPRGTEAFF
V: TRBV6-5
D: NA
J: TRBJ1-1

CDR3: CSVGEGSQQYF
V: TRBV29-1
D: TRBD2
J: TRBJ2-7

CDR3: CASSQELAGDTQYF
V: TRBV4-3
D: TRBD2
J: TRBJ2-3

CDR3: CAWGTYEQYF
V: TRBV30
D: NA
J: TRBJ2-7

CDR3: CASSPPWDRADEQYF
V: TRBV18
D: TRBD1
J: TRBJ2-7

CDR3: CSVVGRGEKLFF
V: TRBV29-1
D: NA
J: TRBJ1-4

CDR3: CASSSGQGAGTGELFF
V: TRBV7-3
D: TRBD1
J: TRBJ2-2

CDR3: CASSYSHRGTYEQYF
V: TRBV6-5
D: TRBD1
J: TRBJ2-7

CDR3: CASSPGGLAGGLGNEQFF
V: TRBV5-6
D: TRBD2
J: TRBJ2-1

CDR3: CASSPRHRRSNQPQHF
V: TRBV7-3
D: NA
J: TRBJ1-5

CDR3: CASSYSPGPAYNEQFF
V: TRBV6-7
D: NA
J: TRBJ2-1

CDR3: CASRNSRDSGNTIYF
V: TRBV25-1
D: NA
J: TRBJ1-3

CDR3: CASSLGSPIAGLYNEQFF
V: TRBV11-2
D: TRBD2
J: TRBJ2-1

CDR3: CASSQTQVAGDNEQFF
V: TRBV14
D: NA
J: TRBJ2-1

CDR3: CASGWTADSYNEQFF
V: TRBV27
D: NA
J: TRBJ2-1

CDR3: CASRVGQPQETQYF
V: TRBV28
D: NA
J: TRBJ2-5

CDR3: CASSSGFSDQPQHF
V: TRBV7-6
D: NA
J: TRBJ1-5

CDR3: CASSRSQETQYF
V: TRBV7-8
D: NA
J: TRBJ2-5

CDR3: CASSFLSSYNSPLHF
V: TRBV28
D: NA
J: TRBJ1-6

CDR3: CASSKAQKGRQGGRKGYTF
V: TRBV21-1
D: NA
J: TRBJ1-2

CDR3: CASSEARDYYGYTF
V: TRBV2
D: NA
J: TRBJ1-2

CDR3: CASSTTSGSWYEQYF
V: TRBV25-1
D: TRBD2
J: TRBJ2-7

CDR3: CASSYSRASGAYEQYF
V: TRBV6-5
D: TRBD2
J: TRBJ2-7

CDR3: CASSQETGYEAFF
V: TRBV4-3
D: TRBD1
J: TRBJ1-1

CDR3: CATGRGNTIYF
V: TRBV4-1
D: NA
J: TRBJ1-3

CDR3: CASSPRRFNEKLFF
V: TRBV27
D: NA
J: TRBJ1-4

CDR3: CASSPRTSPSTDTQYF
V: TRBV9
D: TRBD2
J: TRBJ2-3

CDR3: CASSLRDRALGEQYF
V: TRBV11-2
D: TRBD1
J: TRBJ2-7

CDR3: CASSSRTGGGLEAFF
V: TRBV7-2
D: TRBD1
J: TRBJ1-1

CDR3: CASSLGQGAAGDTEAFF
V: TRBV10-1
D: TRBD1
J: TRBJ1-1

CDR3: CASSMGLSSLAKNIQYF
V: TRBV19
D: NA
J: TRBJ2-4

CDR3: CASTLTSGRGNEQFF
V: TRBV19
D: TRBD2
J: TRBJ2-1

CDR3: CASSDPSSYNEQFF
V: TRBV5-1
D: NA
J: TRBJ2-1

CDR3: CASSYRSSDVGKNIQYF
V: TRBV27
D: NA
J: TRBJ2-4

CDR3: CASSQVRPSLGRTQSNEKLFF
V: TRBV4-1
D: NA
J: TRBJ1-4

CDR3: CASSPWGGRAPKGETQYF
V: TRBV27
D: NA
J: TRBJ2-5

CDR3: CSVDSRAGTEAFF
V: TRBV29-1
D: NA
J: TRBJ1-1

CDR3: CASSLGTVADTGELFF
V: TRBV5-6
D: NA
J: TRBJ2-2